Below, 16 T cell receptor beta chains from the same sample are listed, as sequenced in a study of CD8 T cells in ankylosing spondylitis. Study-wide points: Made up of eight or nine highly homologous variants, a TCR beta motif appeared characteristic of ankylosing spondylitis blood.

TCRdb ran MiXCR on the 5' RACE reads and lists one entry per CDR3 protein. The table records approximately 520,000 distinct CDR3 sequences, roughly 5.3% of them present only once. The antigens these receptors bind are not known. Sequencing used blood, either unsorted or a sorted T cell fraction (not recorded which). The receptor set was obtained from a male donor with ankylosing spondylitis.

This clonotype appeared many times. The chain uses TRBV27 and TRBJ2-7; possibly TRBD2 for D (5 bases). The V and J ends lost 9 bases and 6 bases respectively, with 21 bases between them. Germline lookup yields CDR1 MNHEY and CDR2 SMNVEV (reference sequence). The CDR3 totals 14 residues. The CDR3 DNA follows: TGTGCCAGTTCACCGGTTTCGAGGGCCCCCGAGCAGTACTTC. Translation gives CASSPVSRAPEQYF.

This clonotype occurred a few times. J is TRBJ2-3 and V is TRBV5-1, with 7 bases fitting TRBD1. Germline trimming cut 7 bases from V and 2 bases from J; bases unmatched to any gene: 10. Germline V lookup: CDR1 SGHRS, CDR2 YFSETQ. The CDR3 contains 15 residues. The CDR3 sequence is CASLPTGATTDTQYF. As DNA, the CDR3 is TGCGCCAGCCTACCTACAGGGGCCACCACAGATACGCAGTATTTT. Together with reference TRBV5-1 and TRBJ2-3, the CDR3 gives the full variable domain: KAGVTQTPRYLIKTRGQQVTLSCSPISGHRSVSWYQQTPGQGLQFLFEYFSETQRNKGNFPGRFSGRQFSNSRSEMNVSTLELGDSALYLCASLPTGATTDTQYFGPGTRLTVL.

This clonotype showed up just a few times. This CDR3 is CASSGTGVGYGYTF. CDR3 in DNA: TGTGCCAGCAGCGGGACAGGGGTAGGCTATGGCTACACCTTC. The rearrangement joins TRBV9 to TRBJ1-2, with TRBD1 identical over 9 bases. Trimming cost V 3 bases and J 4 bases; bases outside gene matches: 4. Germline values: CDR1 SGDLS, CDR2 YYNGEE. The CDR3 sequence is 14 residues long.

In this sample, this clonotype turned up many times. The chain employs TRBV5-5 and TRBJ2-1; D is unresolved. V was cut by 1 base and J by 6 bases, with 11 bases left in between. Germline-derived CDR1 and CDR2 are SGHKS and YYEKEE (reference sequence). The CDR3 runs 14 residues. This CDR3 reads CASSLPRTINEQFF. DNA of the CDR3: TGTGCCAGCAGCTTGCCCCGGACCATCAATGAGCAGTTCTTC. Based on the CDR3 plus reference TRBV5-5 and TRBJ2-1, the full variable domain is DAGVTQSPTHLIKTRGQQVTLRCSPISGHKSVSWYQQVLGQGPQFIFQYYEKEERGRGNFPDRFSARQFPNYSSELNVNALLLGDSALYLCASSLPRTINEQFFGPGTRLTVL.

This clonotype was found many times. V usage is TRBV20-1 and J usage is TRBJ2-4; 9 bases are a match to TRBD1. CDR1 is DFQATT and CDR2 is SNEGSKA in the germline V gene (reference sequence). This CDR3 is built from 14 residues. The V segment lost 6 bases and the J segment 4 bases; nucleotides outside the gene matches: 7. CDR3 sequence: CSASPGTGKNIQYF. For the CDR3, the DNA is TGCAGTGCCTCACCCGGGACAGGGAAAAACATTCAGTACTTC.

In this sample, this clonotype turned up many times. The chain couples TRBV10-3 to TRBJ2-7, with D possibly TRBD1 on 5 matching bases. Trimming cost V 3 bases and J 5 bases, with 5 bases left between them. Germline lookup yields CDR1 ENHRY and CDR2 SYGVKD. The CDR3 extends over 11 amino acids. The CDR3 region has the DNA TGTGCCATCAGTGAAGGGGACGAGCAGTACTTC. Translated: CAISEGDEQYF.

This clonotype was picked up many times. The CDR3: CASTLTTGNNQPQHF. The CDR3 DNA reads as TGTGCCAGCACCCTTACGACAGGCAACAATCAGCCCCAGCATTTT. The V gene is TRBV2, the J gene TRBJ1-5, with D maybe TRBD1 (6 bases). V lost 7 bases and J lost 3, with 16 bases in between. There are 15 residues in the CDR3. Germline CDR1 SNHLY, CDR2 FYNNEI.

Ten or more counts support this clonotype. Relative to the germline gene, one junction end is altered; a read error may explain this. The chain employs TRBV7-2 and TRBJ2-7; 7 bases agree with TRBD2. From germline, CDR1 is SGHTA and CDR2 FQGNSA. CDR3 length: 14 residues. The CDR3 here is CASSLAATAYEQYF. The CDR3 DNA is TGTGCCAGCAGCCTAGCGGCCACTGCCTACGAGCAGTACTTC.

This clonotype was detected ten times or more. The chain combines TRBV9 with TRBJ2-3; 7 positions agree with TRBD2. Germline-derived CDR1 and CDR2 are SGDLS and YYNGEE. J lost 2 bases, V lost 4 bases, and 4 bases had no gene match. This CDR3 has 14 residues. In nucleotides, the CDR3 is TGTGCCAGCAGCCCACGACTAGCCACAGATACGCAGTATTTT. The encoded protein is CASSPRLATDTQYF.

This chain joins TRBV20-1 and TRBJ2-5, with 9 bases aligning to TRBD2. In germline, CDR1 is DFQATT, CDR2 SNEGSKA (reference sequence). The CDR3 runs to 15 residues. The V gene end was trimmed by 1 base and the J gene end by 2 bases; junction bases not matched to a gene: 5. The CDR3 is CSARVRREGQETQYF. CDR3 DNA: TGCAGTGCTAGAGTGAGGCGGGAGGGGCAAGAGACCCAGTACTTC.

This clonotype has at least ten counts. The CDR3: CSARSGAFEKLFF. Written as DNA, the CDR3 is TGCAGTGCTAGGTCGGGGGCATTTGAAAAACTGTTTTTT. The rearrangement joins TRBV20-1 to TRBJ1-4; a weak D match, TRBD1 (6 bases). CDR3 size: 13 residues. V was shortened by 3 bases and J by 7 bases, with 12 bases between the two germline ends. CDR1 is DFQATT and CDR2 is SNEGSKA in the germline V gene (reference sequence).

The table lists this clonotype with many counts. The chain combines TRBV24-1 with TRBJ1-2, with D perhaps matching TRBD1 (5 bases). V shed 0 bases and J shed 7 bases, with 11 bases lying between them. Germline V gene sequence: CDR1 KGHDR, CDR2 SFDVKD. The CDR3 consists of 14 residues. CDR3 region: CATSDLNPGVGYTF. In DNA form, the CDR3 reads TGTGCCACCAGTGATTTGAACCCGGGGGTTGGCTACACCTTC.

At least ten counts were recorded for this clonotype. The chain joins TRBV20-1 to TRBJ1-1; D is unclear. Trimming removed 0 bases at V and 3 bases at J, with 8 bases between. In germline, CDR1 is DFQATT, CDR2 SNEGSKA (reference sequence). CDR3 size: 13 residues. Here the CDR3 reads CSARDAGDTEAFF. In nucleotides, the CDR3 is TGCAGTGCTAGAGATGCCGGGGACACTGAAGCTTTCTTT.

This clonotype was counted at least ten times. This chain links TRBV20-1 with TRBJ2-3; D might be TRBD1 or TRBD2, each matching 5 bases. The CDR3 has 15 amino acids. Trimming removed 5 bases at V and 0 bases at J, with 15 bases between. The germline gives CDR1 DFQATT, CDR2 SNEGSKA (reference sequence). CDR3 nucleotide sequence: TGCAGTGCTTGGGTATTCGGGACGAGCACAGATACGCAGTATTTT. It is translated as CSAWVFGTSTDTQYF.

This clonotype occurred a few times. The chain uses TRBV4-1 and TRBJ2-7; perhaps TRBD2 as D (6 bases). Per the germline V gene, CDR1 is MGHRA and CDR2 is YSYEKL. V was trimmed by 1 base and J by 3 bases, leaving 16 bases between them. The CDR3 covers 16 residues. CDR3 coding DNA: TGCGCCAGCAGCCAAGTGTCGGGTTTGGGGGGCTACGAGCAGTACTTC. This codes for CASSQVSGLGGYEQYF.

This clonotype was recorded many times. CDR3 protein: CASSPREGRRTEAFF. The CDR3, as DNA: TGCGCCAGCAGCCCTAGGGAGGGAAGGAGGACTGAAGCTTTCTTT. This chain connects TRBV5-1 to TRBJ1-1, with D hard to call. The CDR3 loop spans 15 amino acids. Germline V gene data show CDR1 as SGHRS and CDR2 as YFSETQ. V was shortened by 4 bases and J by 5 bases, with 18 bases between the two germline ends.